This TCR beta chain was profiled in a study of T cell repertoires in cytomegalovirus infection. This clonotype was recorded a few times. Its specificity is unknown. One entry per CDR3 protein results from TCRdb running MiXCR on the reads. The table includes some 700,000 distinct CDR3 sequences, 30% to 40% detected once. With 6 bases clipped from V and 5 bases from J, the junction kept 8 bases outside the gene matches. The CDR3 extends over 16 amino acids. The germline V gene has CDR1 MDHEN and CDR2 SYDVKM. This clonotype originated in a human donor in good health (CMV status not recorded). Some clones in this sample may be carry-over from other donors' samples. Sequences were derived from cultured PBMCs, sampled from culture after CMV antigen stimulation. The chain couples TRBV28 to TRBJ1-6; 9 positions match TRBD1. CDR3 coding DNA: TGTGCCAGCAGGCAGGGGACAGGGTGGGATAATTCACCCCTCCACTTT. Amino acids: CASRQGTGWDNSPLHF.